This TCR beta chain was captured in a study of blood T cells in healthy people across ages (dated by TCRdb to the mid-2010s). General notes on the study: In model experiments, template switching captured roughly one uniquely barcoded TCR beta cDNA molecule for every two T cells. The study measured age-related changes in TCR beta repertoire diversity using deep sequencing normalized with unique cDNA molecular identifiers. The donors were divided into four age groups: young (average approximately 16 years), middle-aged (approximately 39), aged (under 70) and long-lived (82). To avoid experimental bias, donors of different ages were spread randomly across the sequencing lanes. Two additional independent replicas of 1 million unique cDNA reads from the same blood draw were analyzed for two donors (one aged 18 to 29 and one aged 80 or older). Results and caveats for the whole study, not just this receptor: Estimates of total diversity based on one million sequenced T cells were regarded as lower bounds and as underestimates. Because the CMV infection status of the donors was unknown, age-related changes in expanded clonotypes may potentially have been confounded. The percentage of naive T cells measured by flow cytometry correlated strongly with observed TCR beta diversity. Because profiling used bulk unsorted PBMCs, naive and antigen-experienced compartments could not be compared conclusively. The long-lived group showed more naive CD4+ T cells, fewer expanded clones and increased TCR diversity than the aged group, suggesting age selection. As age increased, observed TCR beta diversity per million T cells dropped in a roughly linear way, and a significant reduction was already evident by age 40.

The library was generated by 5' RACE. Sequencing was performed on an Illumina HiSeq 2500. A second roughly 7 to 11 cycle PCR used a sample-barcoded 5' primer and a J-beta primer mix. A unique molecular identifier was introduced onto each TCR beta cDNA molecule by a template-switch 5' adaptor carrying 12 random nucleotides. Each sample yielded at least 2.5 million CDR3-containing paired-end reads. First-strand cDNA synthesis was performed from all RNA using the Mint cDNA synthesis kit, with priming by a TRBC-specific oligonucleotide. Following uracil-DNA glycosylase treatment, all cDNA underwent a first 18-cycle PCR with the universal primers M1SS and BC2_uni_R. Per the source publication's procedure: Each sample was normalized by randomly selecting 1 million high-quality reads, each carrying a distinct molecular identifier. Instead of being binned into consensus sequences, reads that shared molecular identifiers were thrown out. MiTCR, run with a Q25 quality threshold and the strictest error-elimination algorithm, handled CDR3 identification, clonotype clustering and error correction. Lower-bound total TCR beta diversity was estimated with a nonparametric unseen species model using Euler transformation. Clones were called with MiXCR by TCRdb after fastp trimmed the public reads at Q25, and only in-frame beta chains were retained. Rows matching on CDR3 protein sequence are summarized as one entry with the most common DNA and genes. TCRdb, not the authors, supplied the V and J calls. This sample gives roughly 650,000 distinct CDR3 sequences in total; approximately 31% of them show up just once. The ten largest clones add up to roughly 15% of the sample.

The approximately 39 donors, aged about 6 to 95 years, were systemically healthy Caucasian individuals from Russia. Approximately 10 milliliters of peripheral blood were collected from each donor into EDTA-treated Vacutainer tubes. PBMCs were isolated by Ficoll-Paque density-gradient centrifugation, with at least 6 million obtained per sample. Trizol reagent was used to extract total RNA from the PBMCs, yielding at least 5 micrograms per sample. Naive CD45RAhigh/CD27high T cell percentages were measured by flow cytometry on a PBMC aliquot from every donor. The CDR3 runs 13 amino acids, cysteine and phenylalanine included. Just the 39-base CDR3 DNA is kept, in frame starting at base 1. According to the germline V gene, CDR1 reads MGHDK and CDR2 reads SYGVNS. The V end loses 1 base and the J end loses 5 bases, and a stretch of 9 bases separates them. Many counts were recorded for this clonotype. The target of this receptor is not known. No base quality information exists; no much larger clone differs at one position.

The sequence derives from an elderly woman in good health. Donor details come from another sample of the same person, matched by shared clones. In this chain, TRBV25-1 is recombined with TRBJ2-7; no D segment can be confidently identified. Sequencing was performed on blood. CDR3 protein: CASSESVGHEQYF. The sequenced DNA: TGTGCCAGCAGTGAATCGGTTGGCCACGAGCAGTACTTC.